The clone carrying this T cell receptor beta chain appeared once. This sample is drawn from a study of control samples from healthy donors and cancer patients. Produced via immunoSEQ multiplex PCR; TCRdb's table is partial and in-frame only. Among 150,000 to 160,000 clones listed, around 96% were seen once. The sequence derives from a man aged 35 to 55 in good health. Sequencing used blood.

CDR3 protein: CASSYSLAGGPETQYF. The DNA for the CDR3 is TGTGCCAGCAGTTACTCGCTAGCGGGGGGGCCGGAGACCCAGTACTTC. The rearrangement links TRBV6-5 to TRBJ2-5; 12 positions agree with TRBD2. The V segment lost 0 bases and the J segment 5 bases; nucleotides outside the gene matches: 4. This CDR3 has 16 residues. Germline V lookup: CDR1 MNHEY, CDR2 SVGAGI.